This T cell receptor beta chain was identified during a study of T cell clonality in common variable immunodeficiency (dated by TCRdb to about 2015). Results the study describes overall, beyond this receptor: Healthy controls shared more TCRbeta clones with each other than CVID subjects shared among themselves (p < 0.0001). Even though DNA input was equal, the average per sample came to about 81,820 unique sequences for controls compared with 30,000 to 40,000 for CVID samples. Compared with healthy controls, CVID subjects showed increased TCRbeta clonality (t-test p = 0.018), a feature most characteristic of about a third of subjects. According to the authors, finding the cause of the higher clonality in CVID would require sequencing the repertoires of T cell subpopulations. Patient heterogeneity within the CVID cohort put limits on correlating repertoire features with clinical complications. Fewer deletions and N-nucleotide insertions were reportedly observed in CVID TCRbeta sequences, and highly modified clones with 13 or more V deletions were reportedly absent from CVID TCRbeta sequences.

V is pared back by 1 base and J by 1 base, with 4 bases lying between the germline termini. The CDR3, from cysteine to phenylalanine, totals 13 residues. The DNA has 30 bases, all within the CDR3, and is read from base 1. The germline V gene yields SGHAT for CDR1 and FQNNGV for CDR2. Diagnosis of CVID followed standard criteria, namely serum IgG, IgA and/or IgM below the normal range together with specific antibody deficiency. The CVID group comprised around 44 subjects, about 15 female and roughly 29 male, aged roughly 9 to 64 years with a mean age of about 40. Both CVID patients and healthy controls were predominantly of Caucasian heritage. At the time of study participation, every CVID subject had been on replacement immunoglobulin therapy for one year or longer. At the time of blood collection, no CVID subject was ill or was being treated with immunomodulatory or immunosuppressive medication. From each donor, roughly 5 to 9 ml of heparinized peripheral whole blood was collected. Genomic DNA from adults with common variable immune deficiency (CVID) and from healthy adult controls was used for sequencing of TCRbeta CDR3 repertoires. Diluted blood was density-centrifuged over Hypaque 1077 or Ficoll-Paque to isolate peripheral blood mononuclear cells. Genomic DNA was obtained from unsorted mononuclear cells through either Qiagen column purification or a centrifugation-based method.

For sequencing, equivalent amounts of genomic DNA were input from CVID and control samples. For every sample, a 60 bp segment covering the rearranged TCRbeta CDR3 region was amplified and then sequenced. TCRbeta amplification used the immunoSEQ assay, a bias-corrected multiplex PCR with high-throughput sequencing. From the authors' description of their analysis: Every unique nucleotide sequence counted as a clone and was annotated with V, D and J genes, copy number and frequency. Sequences were labeled productive if in frame, and non-productive if out of frame or containing stop codons. As previously described, Shannon's entropy was used to calculate clonality. Mean CDR3 Kyte-Doolittle hydropathy was derived from the predicted amino acid sequences of productive clones. Scaled V gene usage was hierarchically clustered using Manhattan distance and complete linkage with the R hclust function. Sharing of clones by CDR3 amino acid sequence was evaluated by resampling 12 repertoires per group over 100 rounds. The repertoires were searched for roughly 69 published EBV-specific and 245 published CMV-specific TCRbeta sequences. Analysis left out two CVID samples that produced under 10,000 sequences, so 40 to 50 CVID repertoires remained. The immuneACCESS repertoire file appears here via TCRdb, limited to in-frame rearrangements. These files lack a portion of the clones; in checked studies, under half of the deficit traces to unresolved V genes, and the cause of the others is not known. The V and J calls and clone size were taken over from that table, and D and trimming were inferred from the DNA. This sample contains over 30,000 clones, none of which is a singleton. Clones ranked in the top ten supply about 26% of the sample.

This clone was detected a few times. This receptor's antigen is unknown. The read stops 3 residues short of the end of the CDR3; the missing end is completed from the germline J gene. The sequencing sample was made of peripheral blood mononuclear cells. The sequence derives from a human donor with common variable immunodeficiency. The V and J segments used are TRBV11-2 and TRBJ1-1, with the identity of the D gene unclear. Incomplete CDR3 DNA: TGTGCCAGCAGCTTAGCACAGAACACTGAA. It specifies CASSLAQNTE. The full-length CDR3 reads as CASSLAQNTEAFF.